The text below deals with one T cell receptor (beta chain). The antigen it recognizes is unknown. There are no base qualities to consult, and no much larger clone falls within one base. The method was RT-PCR. The reads were generated on a NextSeq 550. The raw public reads went through TCRdb reprocessing: fastp at Q25, MiXCR clone calling, in-frame beta chains kept. Rows with one shared CDR3 protein collapse into an entry with the most common genes and DNA. Across this sample there are some 880,000 distinct CDR3 sequences, with about 20% seen only once. The top ten clones comprise around 6% of the sample. This entry belongs to a study of patients and donors after allogeneic stem cell transplantation (dated by TCRdb to about 2020). The CDR3 goes from the cysteine to the phenylalanine over 10 residues. Of all the DNA, just the CDR3 is kept, 30 bases in frame from base 1. Trimming removed 5 bases from V and 12 bases from J, leaving 13 bases between the germline ends. CDR1 DFQATT and CDR2 SNEGSKA are derived from the germline V gene (reference sequence).

Sequencing was done on a sample of blood, either unsorted or a sorted T cell fraction (not recorded which). Here the chain combines TRBV20-1 and TRBJ1-2; the D gene cannot be named for sure. The clonotype was recovered from a human donor who was either an allogeneic HSCT recipient or a stem cell or donor lymphocyte infusion donor (not recorded which). It is not recorded whose cells these are; they may come from a transplant donor. The nucleotides read TGCAGTGCTTCCGACTCGGTGGACACCTTC. Its translation is CSASDSVDTF.